The 24 T cell receptor beta chains listed next were all sequenced from one sample in a study of blood T cell repertoires in COVID-19. Clones were sequenced by immunoSEQ multiplex PCR, and TCRdb holds only the in-frame ones, with some missing. The profile shows about 50,000 clones, roughly 91% of them singletons. The sequenced material came from peripheral blood. These receptors all stem from a man over 45 with active COVID-19.

V and J are TRBV3-1 (or the pseudogene TRBV3-2) and TRBJ2-2; possibly TRBD2 for D (5 bases). The CDR3 has 15 amino acids. Germline CDR1 and CDR2: LGHDT and YNNKEL (reference sequence). Trimming left V 6 bases short and J 1 base short, with 12 bases between. The DNA of the CDR3 is TGTGCCAGCAGACTAGGTACCGGGAACACCGGGGAGCTGTTTTTT. Its translation is CASRLGTGNTGELFF.

The chain carries TRBV19 and TRBJ2-3; 7 bases match TRBD2. V shed 8 bases, J shed 7 bases, and the junction held 9 bases outside the gene matches. Germline lookup yields CDR1 LNHDA and CDR2 SQIVND (reference sequence). The CDR3 runs 13 residues. The CDR3 DNA reads TGTGCCAGTGGCCGGGGGGACCACAATACGCAGTATTTT. It is translated as CASGRGDHNTQYF.

V usage is TRBV2 and J usage is TRBJ2-3; no firm D call. V lost 6 bases and J lost 0, with 4 bases in between. This CDR3 is built from 12 residues. The germline gives CDR1 SNHLY, CDR2 FYNNEI. CDR3 coding DNA: TGTGCCAGCAGCCGTAGCACAGATACGCAGTATTTT. This sequence encodes CASSRSTDTQYF.

The chain carries TRBV19 and TRBJ2-3; 11 nucleotides agree with TRBD2. The CDR3 extends over 16 amino acids. Germline CDR1 and CDR2: LNHDA and SQIVND (reference sequence). J lost 3 bases, V lost 7 bases, and 9 bases had no gene match. The CDR3 is CASMPFSGRGTDTQYF. The CDR3 DNA follows: TGTGCCAGTATGCCTTTTAGCGGGAGGGGTACAGATACGCAGTATTTT. Full variable domain (remainder filled in from reference TRBV19 and TRBJ2-3): DGGITQSPKYLFRKEGQNVTLSCEQNLNHDAMYWYRQDPGQGLRLIYYSQIVNDFQKGDIAEGYSVSREKKESFPLTVTSAQKNPTAFYLCASMPFSGRGTDTQYFGPGTRLTVL.

V is TRBV19 and J is TRBJ2-3, with 10 bases identical to TRBD2. V shed 5 bases and J 5 bases; nucleotides not matched to a gene: 10. The germline V gene encodes CDR1 LNHDA and CDR2 SQIVND (reference sequence). This CDR3 has 16 amino acids. The CDR3: CASSGSLAGAGDTQYF. The CDR3 nucleotides are TGTGCCAGTAGTGGGTCGCTAGCGGGAGCGGGAGATACGCAGTATTTT.

The chain employs TRBV3-1 (or the pseudogene TRBV3-2) and TRBJ2-5; tentative D call: TRBD2 (7 bases). Germline V gene data show CDR1 as LGHDT and CDR2 as YNNKEL (reference sequence). The CDR3 loop spans 14 amino acids. The V gene lost 7 bases and the J gene lost 5 bases, with 17 bases spanning the gap. CDR3 DNA sequence: TGTGCCAGCATCCGTAGGGGGGGCGACGAGACCCAGTACTTC. The encoded protein is CASIRRGGDETQYF.

The rearrangement joins TRBV5-4 to TRBJ1-6; a weak D match, TRBD1 (5 bases). Trimming shortened V by 4 bases and J by 7 bases, and 24 bases separated the two germline ends. The CDR3 has 18 residues. Germline CDR1 and CDR2: SGHNT and YYREEE (reference sequence). The CDR3: CASSLGGGAVAGNSPLHF. CDR3 sequence (DNA): TGTGCCAGCAGCCTTGGGGGAGGTGCGGTGGCGGGAAATTCACCCCTCCACTTT.

The rearrangement uses TRBV7-9 and TRBJ1-4; perhaps TRBD1 as D (5 bases). The CDR3 runs to 14 residues. Germline V lookup: CDR1 SEHNR, CDR2 FQNEAQ (reference sequence). The V end lost 2 bases, the J end lost 5 bases, and 9 bases lay between the germline ends. This chain's CDR3 is CASSLMAGNEKLFF. CDR3 bases: TGTGCCAGCAGCTTAATGGCAGGGAATGAAAAACTGTTTTTT.

This clone was found a few times. The V and J genes are TRBV30 and TRBJ1-4, with D unclear. V gave up 3 bases and J gave up 2 bases, with 25 bases separating them. The germline gives CDR1 GTSNPN, CDR2 SVGIG (reference sequence). The CDR3 has 19 amino acids. CDR3 amino acids: CAWRTVAVAASFTNEKLFF. CDR3 DNA sequence: TGTGCCTGGAGAACCGTCGCGGTGGCAGCTTCCTTTACTAATGAAAAACTGTTTTTT.

The chain combines TRBV27 with TRBJ1-1, with TRBD1 as a possible D gene (6 bases). The CDR3 runs 17 residues. Per germline, CDR1 MNHEY and CDR2 SMNVEV (reference sequence). Trimming removed 5 bases at V and 11 bases at J, with 30 bases between. In DNA, the CDR3 is TGTGCCAGCAGTCCCTCCTCATGGACAGTGGGGAAACGGGGCGCTTTCTTT. It yields the protein CASSPSSWTVGKRGAFF.

The count of this clone is one. The gene calls are TRBV19 and TRBJ1-5; 8 nucleotides align to TRBD1. The germline CDR1 and CDR2 sequences are LNHDA and SQIVND (reference sequence). The CDR3 has 16 residues. With V trimmed by 6 bases and J by 10 bases, 17 bases remained unmatched. The CDR3 coding sequence is TGTGCCAGTAGGTCACGCGGACAGGGTGTTTGGGGTCCCCAGCATTTT. It specifies CASRSRGQGVWGPQHF.

The V and J genes are TRBV2 and TRBJ1-5, with a possible D match to TRBD1 (6 bases). Germline CDR1 and CDR2: SNHLY and FYNNEI. The CDR3 has 14 amino acids. V was pared by 2 bases and J by 4 bases, with 9 bases between. The CDR3, as DNA: TGTGCCAGCAGTGAATACAGGGAAAATCAGCCCCAGCATTTT. It yields the protein CASSEYRENQPQHF.

The gene calls are TRBV7-2 and TRBJ2-2; 8 nucleotides line up with TRBD2. The CDR3 has 16 amino acids. Germline assignment: CDR1 SGHTA and CDR2 FQGNSA. The V segment lost 7 bases and the J segment 4 bases; nucleotides outside the gene matches: 11. CDR3 amino acids: CASNGKAGASTGELFF. In nucleotides, the CDR3 is TGTGCCAGCAACGGGAAAGCGGGGGCGAGCACCGGGGAGCTGTTTTTT.

The table lists this clone with a few counts. The rearrangement joins TRBV10-2 to TRBJ1-6; D may be TRBD1 (6 bases). Between the trimmed V and J ends, which lost 7 bases and 4 bases, there was a span of 11 bases. The CDR3 extends over 14 amino acids. CDR1 is WSHSY and CDR2 is SAAADI in the germline V gene. The CDR3 loop reads CASKGTGYNSPLHF. DNA of the CDR3: TGCGCCAGCAAGGGAACAGGGTATAATTCACCCCTCCACTTT.

V and J are TRBV30 and TRBJ2-2; tentative D call: TRBD1 (6 bases). Germline loops: CDR1 GTSNPN, CDR2 SVGIG (reference sequence). Trimming left V 1 base short and J 0 bases short, with 12 bases between. There are 16 residues in the CDR3. DNA of the CDR3: TGTGCCTGGAGTGAGGACAGCCCCGCGAACACCGGGGAGCTGTTTTTT. Its protein product is CAWSEDSPANTGELFF. Drawing the rest from reference TRBV30 and TRBJ2-2, the complete variable domain is SQTIHQWPATLVQPVGSPLSLECTVEGTSNPNLYWYRQAAGRGLQLLFYSVGIGQISSEVPQNLSASRPQDRQFILSSKKLLLSDSGFYLCAWSEDSPANTGELFFGEGSRLTVL.

The V and J genes are TRBV19 and TRBJ2-1, with 7 bases identical to TRBD2. Per the germline V gene, CDR1 is LNHDA and CDR2 is SQIVND (reference sequence). The CDR3 covers 15 residues. With V trimmed by 6 bases and J by 4 bases, 9 bases remained unmatched. The CDR3 DNA reads as TGTGCCAGTAGCTACCGGGACTACGAATACAATGAGCAGTTCTTC. It codes for CASSYRDYEYNEQFF.

The CDR3: CASSVGLAGQDTQYF. The CDR3 DNA reads as TGTGCCAGCAGTGTCGGACTAGCGGGGCAAGATACGCAGTATTTT. The V call is TRBV27, the J call TRBJ2-3; TRBD2 agrees at 12 bases. The CDR3 is 15 amino acids. The V segment lost 5 bases and the J segment 5 bases; nucleotides outside the gene matches: 5. The germline CDR1 and CDR2 sequences are MNHEY and SMNVEV (reference sequence).

In this sample, this clone turned up once. J is TRBJ1-1 and V is TRBV25-1, with 7 bases lining up with TRBD1. Germline V gene data show CDR1 as MGHDK and CDR2 as SYGVNS. The CDR3 is 13 amino acids. With V trimmed by 5 bases and J by 8 bases, 8 bases remained unmatched. In DNA, the CDR3 is TGTGCCAGCAGTCCTCTAGGGACAGCGGAAGCTTTCTTT. Amino acids: CASSPLGTAEAFF.

The J gene is TRBJ2-3, the V gene TRBV4-1, with TRBD2 identical over 16 bases. The CDR3 extends over 18 amino acids. Per germline, CDR1 MGHRA and CDR2 YSYEKL. V lost 4 bases, J lost 2 bases, and 6 bases stayed unmatched. The CDR3 here is CASSPGLAGGPFTDTQYF. Written as DNA, the CDR3 is TGCGCCAGCAGCCCGGGACTAGCGGGGGGGCCCTTCACAGATACGCAGTATTTT.

The V call is TRBV4-3, the J call TRBJ2-3; 9 bases match TRBD2. Trimming removed 4 bases from V and 5 bases from J; junction bases left unmatched: 10. Per the germline V gene, CDR1 is LGHNA and CDR2 is YSLEER. The CDR3 contains 16 residues. CDR3 loop: CASSRGLARLGDTQYF. CDR3 in DNA: TGCGCCAGCAGCCGGGGACTAGCTCGTCTAGGAGATACGCAGTATTTT.

This rearrangement joins TRBV5-1 to TRBJ1-4, with D possibly TRBD1 on 5 matching bases. Germline CDR1 is SGHRS and CDR2 is YFSETQ. The CDR3 has 15 residues. Trimming took 5 bases from V and 1 from J, leaving 12 bases between them. The DNA for the CDR3 is TGCGCCAGCAGTAGGGGAGGTGGAACTAATGAAAAACTGTTTTTT. Translating gives CASSRGGGTNEKLFF.

The J gene is TRBJ2-1, the V gene TRBV11-2; TRBD2 agrees at 7 bases. With V trimmed by 2 bases and J by 0 bases, 7 bases remained unmatched. Germline values: CDR1 SGHAT, CDR2 FQNNGV. This CDR3 has 17 amino acids. In DNA, the CDR3 is TGTGCCAGCAGCTTATTGGGAGGGGCTAGCTCCTACAATGAGCAGTTCTTC. Translated, it gives CASSLLGGASSYNEQFF.

This chain links TRBV6-2 or TRBV6-3 with TRBJ2-5; 7 nucleotides line up with TRBD1. This CDR3 region has 15 residues. Germline trimming cut 0 bases from V and 3 bases from J; bases unmatched to any gene: 4. Per germline, CDR1 MNHEY and CDR2 SVGEGT. This CDR3 reads CASSYSRQGEETQYF. In DNA, the CDR3 is TGTGCCAGCAGTTACTCGAGACAGGGCGAAGAGACCCAGTACTTC.

The gene calls are TRBV3-1 (or the pseudogene TRBV3-2) and TRBJ2-2; TRBD1 matches 8 bases. Losses at the gene ends were 4 bases for V and 6 bases for J; bases not matched to a gene: 4. Germline loops: CDR1 LGHDT, CDR2 YNNKEL (reference sequence). This CDR3 comprises 14 residues. In nucleotides, the CDR3 is TGTGCCAGCAGCCCGAGACAGGGGCCCGGGGAGCTGTTTTTT. Translation: CASSPRQGPGELFF.